The 18 T cell receptor beta chains below come from one sample, sequenced in a study of cytomegalovirus exposure and HLA in healthy donors. In the PCR, 60 Vbeta and 13 Jbeta primers were used. Using immunoSEQ multiplex PCR, the repertoire was profiled, and TCRdb retains in-frame clones only, with some absent. The repertoire has around 150,000 clones, around 76% of them found once; the top ten carry approximately 7.1%. The sequenced material came from PBMCs. The source is a man aged 35-49 years in good health and CMV-seropositive.

This clone was detected a few times. The J gene is TRBJ1-1, the V gene TRBV14, with 8 bases fitting TRBD1. CDR3 size: 15 residues. J was trimmed by 3 bases and V by 4 bases; bases with no gene match: 7. The germline gives CDR1 SGHDN, CDR2 FVKESK. The CDR3 sequence: CASSRLEDRDTEAFF. DNA for the CDR3: TGTGCCAGCAGCCGGCTAGAGGACAGGGACACTGAAGCTTTCTTT.

This clone was seen more than once but under ten times. The chain has TRBV5-1 and TRBJ2-7; maybe TRBD2 (5 bases). This CDR3 is built from 16 residues. V was trimmed by 0 bases and J by 3 bases, leaving 16 bases between them. CDR1 and CDR2 (germline): SGHRS, YFSETQ. CDR3 in DNA: TGCGCCAGCAGCTTGGGGGTCGGGGTTGTAGACTACGAGCAGTACTTC. Protein product: CASSLGVGVVDYEQYF.

CDR3 bases: TGTGCCAGCAGCTTGGTGCAGGGTGGCACTGAAGCTTTCTTT. Translating gives CASSLVQGGTEAFF. The V and J genes are TRBV5-5 and TRBJ1-1; maybe TRBD1 (5 bases). The CDR3 has 14 residues. Per the germline V gene, CDR1 is SGHKS and CDR2 is YYEKEE (reference sequence). V lost 0 bases to trimming and J lost 4 bases, with 10 bases between them.

The chain is built from TRBV30 and TRBJ1-4; TRBD1 is a possible D gene (6 bases). The V end was cut by 7 bases, the J end by 8 bases, with 20 bases between. This CDR3 is 14 amino acids long. Germline loops: CDR1 GTSNPN, CDR2 SVGIG (reference sequence). The CDR3 nucleotides read TGTGCCTCCCACCCGCGGGGGGCCGGGGAAAAACTGTTTTTT. Protein sequence: CASHPRGAGEKLFF. The full variable domain, its missing parts supplied by reference TRBV30 and TRBJ1-4, is SQTIHQWPATLVQPVGSPLSLECTVEGTSNPNLYWYRQAAGRGLQLLFYSVGIGQISSEVPQNLSASRPQDRQFILSSKKLLLSDSGFYLCASHPRGAGEKLFFGSGTQLSVL.

The J gene is TRBJ1-4, the V gene TRBV27; 8 bases line up with TRBD1. The germline V gene has CDR1 MNHEY and CDR2 SMNVEV (reference sequence). V shed 4 bases and J 7 bases; nucleotides not matched to a gene: 5. The CDR3 spans 14 residues. CDR3 bases: TGTGCCAGCAGTTCGCGACAGGGGACTGAAAAACTGTTTTTT. Its translation is CASSSRQGTEKLFF.

Turning to this clone: The junction and the germline gene differ at one end; a read error may be behind it. This CDR3 is also generated by other DNA sequences in the sample. This chain joins TRBV4-3 and TRBJ2-7; perhaps TRBD1 as D (5 bases). Per germline, CDR1 LGHNA and CDR2 YSLEER. CDR3 length: 15 residues. This chain's CDR3 is CASSQESGRFSEQYF. The DNA for the CDR3 is TGCGCCAGCAGTCAAGAGTCAGGGCGTTTCTCCGAGCAGTACTTC.

V usage is TRBV2 and J usage is TRBJ2-2; TRBD2 might be the D (5 bases). The CDR3 extends over 13 amino acids. V was trimmed by 7 bases and J by 5 bases, leaving 11 bases between them. Germline assignment: CDR1 SNHLY and CDR2 FYNNEI. CDR3 amino acids: CASKTGETGELFF. The CDR3 DNA reads as TGTGCCAGCAAGACCGGGGAAACCGGGGAGCTGTTTTTT.

With regard to this clone: No DNA is shown, since the ends of the CDR3 on it are uncertain; the CDR3 is the one TCRdb lists. The V and J genes are TRBV21-1 and TRBJ2-3; the listed D gene, TRBD1, was not tested against the DNA. TRBV21-1 is labeled a pseudogene. The CDR3 length is 17 residues, termini included. The CDR3 region is CASSFGTGNPYTDTQYF.

V usage is TRBV23-1 and J usage is TRBJ2-5; TRBD2 agrees at 10 bases. TRBV23-1 is noted as an ORF with a role that remains uncertain. This CDR3 has 16 residues. V was pared by 2 bases and J by 2 bases, with 5 bases of the junction left unmatched. Written as DNA, the CDR3 is TGCGCCAGCAGTCAAAGGACTAGCGGTATTCAAGAGACCCAGTACTTC. Translating gives CASSQRTSGIQETQYF.

This clone was detected once. The V and J genes are TRBV7-2 and TRBJ2-3, with D unresolved. CDR1 SGHTA and CDR2 FQGNSA come from the germline V gene. CDR3 length: 14 residues. Trimming pared 4 bases from V and 1 base from J, leaving 9 bases between. CDR3 DNA: TGTGCCAGCAGCTCCATGCAGGGCACAGATACGCAGTATTTT. This translates into CASSSMQGTDTQYF.

This clone was seen a handful of times. The chain employs TRBV5-1 and TRBJ2-7, with 11 bases fitting TRBD1. The CDR3 is made up of 15 amino acids. Germline lookup yields CDR1 SGHRS and CDR2 YFSETQ. The ends lost 4 bases at V and 3 bases at J; junction bases unmatched: 6. The CDR3 sequence is CASSPGQGAFYEQYF. As DNA, the CDR3 is TGCGCCAGCAGCCCTGGACAGGGGGCATTCTACGAGCAGTACTTC.

This chain joins TRBV5-1 and TRBJ2-2; TRBD1 aligns across 7 bases. V was pared by 6 bases and J by 3 bases, with 5 bases of the junction left unmatched. The CDR3 is 14 amino acids. Looked up from germline, CDR1 is SGHRS and CDR2 is YFSETQ. The CDR3 protein is CASKDRADTGELFF. The CDR3 DNA reads TGCGCCAGCAAAGACAGGGCGGACACCGGGGAGCTGTTTTTT. Full variable domain (remainder filled in from reference TRBV5-1 and TRBJ2-2): KAGVTQTPRYLIKTRGQQVTLSCSPISGHRSVSWYQQTPGQGLQFLFEYFSETQRNKGNFPGRFSGRQFSNSRSEMNVSTLELGDSALYLCASKDRADTGELFFGEGSRLTVL.

The chain uses TRBV10-3 and TRBJ1-1; 9 bases agree with TRBD1. Germline-derived CDR1 and CDR2 are ENHRY and SYGVKD. The ends lost 5 bases at V and 5 bases at J; junction bases unmatched: 6. The CDR3 spans 14 residues. In DNA, the CDR3 is TGTGCCATCAGTCCACAGGGGGCGCGTACTGAAGCTTTCTTT. Translated, it gives CAISPQGARTEAFF.

This chain links TRBV29-1 with TRBJ1-3; 8 positions match TRBD1. V shed 5 bases, J shed 8 bases, and the junction held 8 bases outside the gene matches. CDR3 length: 13 residues. From germline, CDR1 is SQVTM and CDR2 ANQGSEA. DNA of the CDR3: TGCAGCGTTCGACAGGGGCCGGGGGACACCATATATTTT. Its protein is CSVRQGPGDTIYF. Based on the CDR3 plus reference TRBV29-1 and TRBJ1-3, the full variable domain is SAVISQKPSRDICQRGTSLTIQCQVDSQVTMMFWYRQQPGQSLTLIATANQGSEATYESGFVIDKFPISRPNLTFSTLTVSNMSPEDSSIYLCSVRQGPGDTIYFGEGSWLTVV.

As for this clone: Sequence at one end of the junction differs from germline and may be a read error. V is TRBV7-7 and J is TRBJ2-2, with D perhaps matching TRBD2 (5 bases). CDR3 length equals 15 residues. Germline V CDR1 and CDR2: SSHAT, FNYEAQ (reference sequence). The CDR3 region is CASSLTGTNTGELFF. CDR3 in DNA: TGTGCTAGCAGCTTAACGGGAACGAACACCGGGGAGCTGTTTTTT.

This rearrangement joins TRBV2 to TRBJ1-3, with D perhaps matching TRBD1 (6 bases). Germline CDR1 is SNHLY and CDR2 is FYNNEI. Trimming removed 7 bases at V and 2 bases at J, with 12 bases between. The CDR3 consists of 14 residues. The CDR3 DNA sequence: TGTGCCAGCACAGGGACACCGACTGGAAACACCATATATTTT. Its translation: CASTGTPTGNTIYF.

This clone was observed a handful of times. This sample also contains other DNA sequences that code for the same CDR3. The V gene is TRBV2, the J gene TRBJ2-1; D is uncertain. The CDR3 loop spans 17 amino acids. CDR1 is SNHLY, CDR2 FYNNEI, per germline. V lost 5 bases to trimming and J lost 1 base, with 18 bases between them. CDR3 residues: CASSTFLISPSYNEQFF. The CDR3 DNA reads TGTGCCAGCAGTACCTTCTTGATTAGCCCTTCCTACAATGAGCAGTTCTTC. The full variable domain, rest sourced from reference TRBV2 and TRBJ2-1, is EPEVTQTPSHQVTQMGQEVILRCVPISNHLYFYWYRQILGQKVEFLVSFYNNEISEKSEIFDDQFSVERPDGSNFTLKIRSTKLEDSAMYFCASSTFLISPSYNEQFFGPGTRLTVL.

The chain carries TRBV5-4 and TRBJ1-1; D perhaps matches TRBD1 (6 bases). Germline CDR1 reads SGHNT; CDR2 reads YYREEE (reference sequence). Deletions cut 0 bases from V and 2 bases from J, with 14 bases between. The CDR3 is 16 amino acids. CDR3 DNA sequence: TGTGCCAGCAGCTTGGGGGCGGACAGAGCTAACACTGAAGCTTTCTTT. This sequence encodes CASSLGADRANTEAFF.